The clone carrying this TCR beta chain was detected many times. The antigen remains undetermined. The CDR3 runs to 14 residues. Trimming took 3 bases from V and 7 from J; bases not matched to a gene: 11. CDR1 and CDR2 from the germline V gene are SQVTM and ANQGSEA. The data were taken from a study of blood T cells in healthy people across ages. Study-level findings and limits: The study regarded diversity estimates from one million T cells as underestimates.

A second PCR, run for roughly 7 to 12 cycles, used a sample-barcoded 5' primer plus a J-beta primer mix. MiXCR was run by TCRdb on the 5' RACE reads, yielding one entry per CDR3 protein. Of 750,000 to 950,000 distinct CDR3 sequences in the sample, almost 30% are singletons; the top ten hold 10% to 13%. This sample also appeared in a second study, on T cells of mothers and their children. That source notes: Per mother, over 9 million TCR beta CDR3 reads were obtained; per child, around 2.9 million. Biologically related mothers and children overlapped slightly more than unrelated pairs, a non-significant difference.

This chain links TRBV29-1 with TRBJ2-7; 8 bases align to TRBD1. This receptor was obtained from a middle-aged woman in good health. The sequencing sample was made of blood. CDR3 region: CSVDTDRGGNEQYF. CDR3 DNA: TGCAGCGTTGACACCGACAGGGGAGGCAATGAGCAGTACTTC.